This TCR beta chain was identified in a study of cytomegalovirus exposure and HLA in healthy donors. On the study more broadly: Clustering assigned approximately 78% of the 350 to 400 genotyped donors to the Caucasian-associated ancestry cluster. Findings and caveats of the study: The majority of TCR sequences were rare, yet some public TCRs appeared in many donors. Earlier findings revealed that most TCR beta V segments proved productive either about 87% or about 30% of the time. Of the V segments, some could not be distinguished, including TRBV6-2 and TRBV6-3, and were excluded.

As regards this clone: Its target is unknown.

This PCR relied on a set of 60 Vbeta primers and 13 Jbeta primers. The method was immunoSEQ multiplex PCR; TCRdb's version includes in-frame clones alone and lacks a portion of them. Among approximately 190,000 clones listed, 77% were seen once. V trimming: 5 bases; J trimming: 5 bases; junction bases outside the gene matches: 11. Per the germline V gene, CDR1 is MNHNS and CDR2 is SASEGT. This CDR3 comprises 15 residues. The chain combines TRBV6-1 with TRBJ2-7; TRBD1 matches 8 bases. The source is a woman in her twenties or thirties in good health and CMV-seropositive. The sample consisted of PBMCs. CDR3 sequence: CASSPRQGLVHEQYF. CDR3 bases: TGTGCCAGCAGTCCCCGACAGGGGTTAGTACACGAGCAGTACTTC.